The TCR beta chain described here comes from a study of T cells after yellow fever vaccination. Germline V gene sequence: CDR1 LGHNA, CDR2 YSLEER. The CDR3 consists of 15 residues. Trimming took off 3 bases at V and 5 bases at J, with 16 bases between the two ends. MiXCR was run by TCRdb on the 5' RACE reads, yielding one entry per CDR3 protein. The table includes under 300,000 distinct CDR3 sequences, 13% detected once. This clonotype was picked up many times. The rearrangement uses TRBV4-3 and TRBJ1-1; the D is unclear. The sequence was collected from a young man who received the YFV17D yellow fever vaccine. Sequencing used CD4+ T cells sorted from PBMCs, obtained 45 days after the yellow fever booster vaccination. The CDR3 loop reads CASSHPGVGRTEAFF. The CDR3 DNA follows: TGCGCCAGCAGCCACCCCGGGGTAGGAAGGACTGAAGCTTTCTTT.